This entry concerns a single TCR beta chain. This specimen belongs to a study of PD-L1 blockade in urothelial cancer. Overall study context: Male sex and bladder-origin urothelial cancer characterized about 85% of the 29 patients. Blood underwent analysis 3 weeks (second dose) and 6 weeks after treatment began.

Generated by immunoSEQ multiplex PCR, the TCRdb table keeps only in-frame clones and is missing some. Here the sample spans tens of thousands of clones, over 80% being singletons. Trimming cost V 2 bases and J 4 bases, with 14 bases left between them. Germline CDR1 reads SGHNT; CDR2 reads YENEEA. This CDR3 is 15 amino acids long. The sample was PBMCs, taken around atezolizumab (anti-PD-L1) treatment. The source is a man between 70 and 80 years old with urothelial cancer. The J gene is TRBJ1-2, the V gene TRBV11-3; D is undetermined. The CDR3 region has the DNA TGTGCCAGCAGCTTATTCGAGGGAGCTCTCTATGGCTACACCTTC. It encodes CASSLFEGALYGYTF.